Sequencing of this TCR beta chain was carried out in a study of OX40 agonist ivuxolimab in advanced cancers. Overall study: Recorded diagnoses for dose-escalation patients were hepatocellular carcinoma, melanoma, renal cell or head and neck cancer.

The CDR3 contains 15 residues. The V end lost 6 bases, the J end lost 2 bases, and 17 bases lay between the germline ends. Germline V gene data show CDR1 as MDHEN and CDR2 as SYDVKM. Systemic immunosuppression or autoimmune disease history was grounds to exclude patients. Profiled with immunoSEQ multiplex PCR; TCRdb holds only in-frame clones, not every one. The sample records approximately 61,000 clones, 70% to 90% being singletons. Sample: CD4+ or CD8+ T cells sorted from blood, taken in a trial of the OX40 agonist ivuxolimab. The receptor's source is an adult with an advanced solid tumor such as melanoma, head and neck, liver or kidney cancer. The rearrangement links TRBV28 to TRBJ2-7; tentative D call: TRBD1 (6 bases). The CDR3 protein is CASSSTNRETYEQYF. As DNA, the CDR3 is TGTGCCAGCAGCTCAACAAACAGGGAAACCTACGAGCAGTACTTC. The full variable domain, with the rest looked up from reference TRBV28 and TRBJ2-7, is DVKVTQSSRYLVKRTGEKVFLECVQDMDHENMFWYRQDPGLGLRLIYFSYDVKMKEKGDIPEGYSVSREKKERFSLILESASTNQTSMYLCASSSTNRETYEQYFGPGTRLTVT.